This passage covers 28 T cell receptor beta chains from one sample sequenced in a study of T cell responses to AZD1222 COVID-19 vaccine. The repertoire was sequenced with immunoSEQ multiplex PCR; TCRdb's copy has only in-frame clones and lacks some. The profile covers about 79,000 clones, with around 84% appearing a single time and around 20% taken by the ten largest. This specimen consisted of peripheral blood, obtained on day 0 of AZD1222 vaccination. The receptors originated from an adult in good health.

This chain links TRBV4-1 with TRBJ1-4; TRBD1 might be the D (6 bases). Germline V lookup: CDR1 MGHRA, CDR2 YSYEKL. V was cut by 2 bases and J by 3 bases, with 10 bases left in between. This CDR3 region has 15 residues. The CDR3: CASSQQDRANEKLFF. The CDR3 region has the DNA TGCGCCAGCAGCCAACAGGACAGAGCTAATGAAAAACTGTTTTTT.

This chain joins TRBV4-1 and TRBJ1-1; maybe TRBD1 (5 bases). Per the germline V gene, CDR1 is MGHRA and CDR2 is YSYEKL. Between the trimmed V and J ends, which lost 2 bases and 0 bases, there was a span of 10 bases. This CDR3 comprises 15 residues. CDR3 in amino acids: CASSQTGTMNTEAFF. The CDR3 nucleotides are TGCGCCAGCAGCCAAACCGGGACCATGAACACTGAAGCTTTCTTT.

This chain links TRBV7-9 with TRBJ1-4, with D unresolved. Germline lookup yields CDR1 SEHNR and CDR2 FQNEAQ (reference sequence). Trimming shortened V by 0 bases and J by 8 bases, and 16 bases separated the two germline ends. CDR3 length: 16 amino acids. As DNA, the CDR3 is TGTGCCAGCAGCTTAGCCACGACACCCTTTGGGGAAAAACTGTTTTTT. Residues: CASSLATTPFGEKLFF.

This clone was found a few times. This chain uses TRBV2 with TRBJ1-5; D uncertain. The CDR3 extends over 13 amino acids. With 6 bases removed from V and 4 bases from J, the gap between germline ends came to 10 bases. Per germline, CDR1 SNHLY and CDR2 FYNNEI. The CDR3 DNA reads TGTGCCAGCAGCCGGGCCCAAAATCAGCCCCAGCATTTT. It translates to CASSRAQNQPQHF.

The chain is built from TRBV2 and TRBJ1-5, with a possible D match to TRBD1 (5 bases). CDR1 SNHLY and CDR2 FYNNEI come from the germline V gene. The CDR3 consists of 14 residues. Trimming stripped 3 bases from V and 2 bases from J, with 8 bases between. CDR3 nucleotides: TGTGCCAGCAGTGATGTAGGGGGCAATCAGCCCCAGCATTTT. Translated: CASSDVGGNQPQHF. Complete variable domain (other parts from reference TRBV2 and TRBJ1-5): EPEVTQTPSHQVTQMGQEVILRCVPISNHLYFYWYRQILGQKVEFLVSFYNNEISEKSEIFDDQFSVERPDGSNFTLKIRSTKLEDSAMYFCASSDVGGNQPQHFGDGTRLSIL.

The chain joins TRBV7-7 to TRBJ2-5; D is possibly TRBD1 (6 bases). The CDR3 is made up of 15 amino acids. CDR1 is SSHAT, CDR2 FNYEAQ, per germline (reference sequence). Trimming took off 5 bases at V and 1 base at J, with 14 bases between the two ends. Written as DNA, the CDR3 is TGTGCCAGCAGCGAGACTGGACAGAGCCAAGAGACCCAGTACTTC. Translated, it gives CASSETGQSQETQYF. Drawing the rest from reference TRBV7-7 and TRBJ2-5, the complete variable domain is GAGVSQSPRYKVTKRGQDVTLRCDPISSHATLYWYQQALGQGPEFLTYFNYEAQPDKSGLPSDRFSAERPEGSISTLTIQRTEQRDSAMYRCASSETGQSQETQYFGPGTRLLVL.

The chain uses TRBV19 and TRBJ2-6, with 11 positions matching TRBD1. J gave up 2 bases and V 4 bases, and 4 bases lay outside the gene matches. The CDR3 length is 17 residues. The germline gives CDR1 LNHDA, CDR2 SQIVND (reference sequence). This CDR3 is CASSTGQGAAGANVLTF. CDR3 bases: TGTGCCAGTAGTACCGGACAGGGGGCAGCTGGGGCCAACGTCCTGACTTTC.

Only one count was recorded for this clone. This sequence joins TRBV6-5 and TRBJ2-5, with D perhaps TRBD1 (5 bases). The V gene's germline CDR1 is MNHEY and CDR2 SVGAGI. Trimming removed 7 bases at V and 7 bases at J, with 16 bases between. This CDR3 comprises 13 residues. The CDR3, as DNA: TGTGCCAGCACCCCGACCCCCCAGGGGACCCAGTACTTC. Encoded protein: CASTPTPQGTQYF.

This clone was found once. The chain uses TRBV19 and TRBJ2-7, with D possibly TRBD2 on 6 matching bases. The CDR3 covers 15 residues. With 6 bases removed from V and 5 bases from J, the gap between germline ends came to 20 bases. CDR1 and CDR2 from the germline V gene are LNHDA and SQIVND (reference sequence). CDR3 loop: CASSTTGGLLDEQYF. For the CDR3, the DNA is TGTGCCAGTAGCACAACCGGAGGACTACTAGACGAGCAGTACTTC.

This rearrangement joins TRBV7-6 to TRBJ1-4; a weak D match, TRBD1 (6 bases). CDR1 is SGHVS and CDR2 is FNYEAQ in the germline V gene. Trimming left V 2 bases short and J 8 bases short, with 12 bases between. This CDR3 has 14 amino acids. As DNA, the CDR3 is TGTGCCAGCAGCTTAAGCCAGGGGCGGGAAAAACTGTTTTTT. As protein: CASSLSQGREKLFF.

The rearrangement joins TRBV30 to TRBJ1-3; no reliable D call. The germline CDR1 and CDR2 sequences are GTSNPN and SVGIG (reference sequence). Trimming took off 4 bases at V and 6 bases at J, with 16 bases between the two ends. CDR3 length equals 14 residues. CDR3 DNA sequence: TGTGCCTGGACCCATCCAAGCGTGGCAAACACCATATATTTT. Its protein is CAWTHPSVANTIYF.

The CDR3, as DNA: TGTGCCAGCAGCTTTTCGGAGGGGAGCGATGGCTACACCTTC. This gives the protein CASSFSEGSDGYTF. The chain couples TRBV11-2 to TRBJ1-2, with a weak D call TRBD1 (5 bases). The germline gives CDR1 SGHAT, CDR2 FQNNGV. The CDR3 is made up of 14 amino acids. V was shortened by 3 bases and J by 6 bases, with 14 bases between the two germline ends.

This chain links TRBV12-5 with TRBJ2-7; the D call may be TRBD1 or TRBD2 (5 bases each). The V and J ends lost 7 bases and 0 bases respectively, with 13 bases between them. Germline CDR1 is LGHNT and CDR2 is FRNRAP. There are 14 residues in the CDR3. CDR3 region: CASARWGNSYEQYF. The DNA of the CDR3 is TGTGCTAGTGCCCGATGGGGGAACTCCTACGAGCAGTACTTC.

The rearrangement uses TRBV6-5 and TRBJ2-5; 8 bases line up with TRBD1. Trimming cost V 5 bases and J 3 bases; bases outside gene matches: 5. CDR1 and CDR2 (germline): MNHEY, SVGAGI. The CDR3 has 14 amino acids. Here the CDR3 reads CASSPDRGKETQYF. CDR3 coding DNA: TGTGCCAGCAGTCCAGACAGGGGAAAAGAGACCCAGTACTTC.

The chain is built from TRBV21-1 and TRBJ1-2; the table's TRBD1 call for D was not verified on the DNA. TRBV21-1 is listed as a pseudogene. CDR3 length: 16 amino acids. CDR3 bases: TGTGCCAGCAGCAAGGTACGGTCCAGACAGCGCTATGGCTACACCTTC. It specifies CASSKVRSRQRYGYTF.

The CDR3 nucleotides read TGTGCCAGCAGCTACGCCGGGAGCTCTGGGGCCAACGTCCTGACTTTC. It yields the protein CASSYAGSSGANVLTF. This chain links TRBV7-9 with TRBJ2-6; perhaps TRBD2 as D (6 bases). The CDR3 is 16 residues long. V was clipped by 4 bases and J by 0 bases, with 10 bases between them. Germline CDR1 is SEHNR and CDR2 is FQNEAQ (reference sequence).

This CDR3 is CASSAGPQQEKLFF. In DNA, the CDR3 is TGTGCCAGCAGCGCCGGGCCCCAGCAAGAAAAACTGTTTTTT. The rearrangement links TRBV9 to TRBJ1-4; D is ambiguous. Trimming took off 3 bases at V and 8 bases at J, with 14 bases between the two ends. Germline V gene lookup returns CDR1 SGDLS and CDR2 YYNGEE. CDR3 length: 14 amino acids. Drawing the rest from reference TRBV9 and TRBJ1-4, the complete variable domain is DSGVTQTPKHLITATGQRVTLRCSPRSGDLSVYWYQQSLDQGLQFLIQYYNGEERAKGNILERFSAQQFPDLHSELNLSSLELGDSALYFCASSAGPQQEKLFFGSGTQLSVL.

V usage is TRBV3-1 (or the pseudogene TRBV3-2) and J usage is TRBJ2-7; the D is unclear. From germline, CDR1 is LGHDT and CDR2 YNNKEL (reference sequence). V lost 3 bases and J 1 base, leaving 7 bases between the germline ends. The CDR3 contains 13 residues. CDR3 amino acids: CASSHGRSYEQYF. For the CDR3, the DNA is TGTGCCAGCAGCCACGGACGGTCCTACGAGCAGTACTTC.

The chain recombines TRBV7-9 with TRBJ1-5, with 8 bases fitting TRBD1. The CDR3 is 15 amino acids. Trimming at V came to 4 bases and at J to 8 bases, leaving 10 bases not matched to a gene. Germline-derived CDR1 and CDR2 are SEHNR and FQNEAQ (reference sequence). For the CDR3, the DNA is TGTGCCAGCAGCTCGGACCCAGGGGGCGGGGAGCCCCAGCATTTT. This sequence encodes CASSSDPGGGEPQHF.

The CDR3 sequence: CASSLFEGSGNPLHF. The CDR3 DNA follows: TGTGCCAGCAGTTTATTCGAGGGTTCAGGGAACCCCCTCCACTTT. The chain has TRBV27 and TRBJ1-6; D may be TRBD1 (5 bases). Germline V gene data show CDR1 as MNHEY and CDR2 as SMNVEV (reference sequence). Trimming stripped 1 base from V and 13 bases from J, with 17 bases between. The CDR3 contains 15 residues.

The gene calls are TRBV15 and TRBJ1-1; TRBD1 agrees at 9 bases. From germline, CDR1 is LNHNV and CDR2 YYDKDF (reference sequence). The CDR3 loop spans 14 amino acids. Losses at the gene ends were 4 bases for V and 6 bases for J; bases not matched to a gene: 6. The CDR3 DNA follows: TGTGCCACCAGCATAGGACAGGGGACGGCTGAAGCTTTCTTT. Translated: CATSIGQGTAEAFF.

J is TRBJ2-7 and V is TRBV7-2, with D possibly matching TRBD1 (5 bases). Per the germline V gene, CDR1 is SGHTA and CDR2 is FQGNSA. V lost 1 base to trimming and J lost 2 bases, with 6 bases between them. The CDR3 runs to 13 residues. The CDR3: CASSLGQPYEQYF. Here the CDR3 DNA reads TGTGCCAGCAGCTTAGGACAGCCCTACGAGCAGTACTTC.

The V gene is TRBV18, the J gene TRBJ2-1, with no clear D. Trimming left V 0 bases short and J 6 bases short, with 9 bases between. CDR1 and CDR2 (germline): KGHSH, LQKENI. The length of the CDR3 is 14 residues. In DNA form, the CDR3 reads TGTGCCAGCTCACCACCGTGGGCACCCAATGAGCAGTTCTTC. It specifies CASSPPWAPNEQFF. Looking up the rest from reference TRBV18 and TRBJ2-1 gives the full variable domain: NAGVMQNPRHLVRRRGQEARLRCSPMKGHSHVYWYRQLPEEGLKFMVYLQKENIIDESGMPKERFSAEFPKEGPSILRIQQVVRGDSAAYFCASSPPWAPNEQFFGPGTRLTVL.

The chain carries TRBV2 and TRBJ1-3; 9 bases are shared with TRBD1. The length of the CDR3 is 18 residues. Germline V gene data show CDR1 as SNHLY and CDR2 as FYNNEI. The J segment lost 0 bases and the V segment lost 7 bases, leaving 13 bases of the junction unmatched. The CDR3 DNA follows: TGTGCCAGCACTCGGGACAGGGTATCCTTGAGCTCTGGAAACACCATATATTTT. It codes for CASTRDRVSLSSGNTIYF.

V and J are TRBV5-4 and TRBJ1-2; 7 bases match TRBD1. The CDR3 loop spans 15 amino acids. Per germline, CDR1 SGHNT and CDR2 YYREEE (reference sequence). V shed 0 bases and J 3 bases; nucleotides not matched to a gene: 5. The CDR3, as DNA: TGTGCCAGCAGCTTGGGACAGGGTATTTACTATGGCTACACCTTC. Encoded protein: CASSLGQGIYYGYTF.

The rearrangement uses TRBV29-1 and TRBJ1-1; D possibly corresponds to TRBD1 (6 bases). CDR3 length: 12 residues. Germline CDR1 SQVTM, CDR2 ANQGSEA. The V and J ends lost 6 bases and 5 bases respectively, with 13 bases between them. The CDR3, as DNA: TGCAGCGTATTTGGAGGGGGGACTGAAGCTTTCTTT. Translating it yields CSVFGGGTEAFF.

The chain uses TRBV11-2 and TRBJ2-3; 12 nucleotides match TRBD2. With V trimmed by 4 bases and J by 4 bases, 9 bases remained unmatched. The CDR3 sequence is 17 residues long. The germline gives CDR1 SGHAT, CDR2 FQNNGV. The CDR3 DNA reads TGTGCCAGCAGCTCCGCTACTAGCGGGAGGAGCGCAGATACGCAGTATTTT. Protein product: CASSSATSGRSADTQYF.

V and J are TRBV19 and TRBJ1-1, with 8 bases matching TRBD1. The J segment lost 5 bases and the V segment lost 5 bases, leaving 13 bases of the junction unmatched. Germline V CDR1 and CDR2: LNHDA, SQIVND (reference sequence). This CDR3 contains 16 residues. The CDR3 coding sequence is TGTGCCAGTAGTGCCCGCTCAGGACAGGGCGATACTGAAGCTTTCTTT. This translates into CASSARSGQGDTEAFF.